This is a list of T cell receptor beta chains from one sample in a study of follicular helper T cells after annual influenza vaccination. Data came from immunoSEQ multiplex PCR; TCRdb stores just in-frame clones and leaves some out. This sample has about 6,800 clones; 82% occur once, and the top ten carry approximately 1.4%. The sequenced sample was CXCR5- memory CD4+ T cells sorted from blood, obtained 7 days after influenza vaccination. The receptors here all came from an adult who received the influenza vaccine. The CDR3 runs from the conserved cysteine through the conserved F or W. The order of the fields is CDR3 length, J gene, V gene, clone size, D gene, CDR3 DNA, CDR3 protein. D genes are given only for firm matches. Some rows mark clone size as missing; the rest say once, few, many or name a class of expanded clone.

>15|TRBJ1-6|TRBV6-5|once|.
TGTGCCAGCAGTTACCGGGGGACGACGGATTCACCCCTCCACTTT
CASSYRGTTDSPLHF
>14|TRBJ1-1|TRBV2|few|.
TGTGCCAGCAGGATGACAGAAGAGAACACTGAAGCTTTCTTT
CASRMTEENTEAFF
>13|TRBJ2-5|TRBV21-1|.|.
TGTGCCAGCAGCATCGTCAGACAAGAGACCCAGTACTTC
CASSIVRQETQYF
>15|TRBJ2-7|TRBV18|.|TRBD2
TGTGCCAGCTCACCCGCAGCGGGAGACTCCTACGAGCAGTACTTC
CASSPAAGDSYEQYF
>14|TRBJ2-7|TRBV5-7|.|TRBD2
TGTGCCAGCAGCGTGGGACTAGCGGACTACGAGCAGTACTTC
CASSVGLADYEQYF
>16|TRBJ1-4|TRBV4-1|.|TRBD1
TGCGCCAGCAGCCGAACCCCAGGGGGCAGGAATGAAAAACTGTTTTTT
CASSRTPGGRNEKLFF
>13|TRBJ1-6|TRBV5-1|few|.
TGCGCCAGCCGGACGGATGATAATTCACCCCTCCACTTT
CASRTDDNSPLHF
>17|TRBJ1-6|TRBV7-9|few|TRBD1
TGTGCCAGCAGCTTAGTTTTTATGGGGACAGGGGATTCACCCCTCCACTTT
CASSLVFMGTGDSPLHF
>14|TRBJ2-2|TRBV29-1|.|.
TGCAGCGTCCGGTGGGACCTGAACACCGGGGAGCTGTTTTTT
CSVRWDLNTGELFF
>15|TRBJ1-1|TRBV7-8|once|.
TGTGCCAGCAGTCGCATTACCCTGCCTGGCACTGAAGCTTTCTTT
CASSRITLPGTEAFF
>17|TRBJ2-3|TRBV2|.|TRBD2
TGTGCCAGCACCGGGACTAGCGGGAGGGCGAGCACAGATACGCAGTATTTT
CASTGTSGRASTDTQYF
>13|TRBJ2-5|TRBV30|.|TRBD2
TGTGCCTGTACTAGCGGAGACCAAGAGACCCAGTACTTC
CACTSGDQETQYF
>13|TRBJ2-7|TRBV5-6|few|.
TGTGCCAGCAGCTCGGGAAGCCTCTACGAGCAGTACTTC
CASSSGSLYEQYF
>15|TRBJ2-7|TRBV18|once|.
TGTGCCAGCTCGGAGGTCCAGGTTGAACTGGGGGAGCAGTACTTC
CASSEVQVELGEQYF
>19|TRBJ1-2|TRBV11-2|.|.
TGTGCCAGCAGCTTATCAACCCCCCGAGGGAGGACCGCTAACTATGGCTACACCTTC
CASSLSTPRGRTANYGYTF
>15|TRBJ2-5|TRBV5-1|.|TRBD2
TGCGCCAGCAGCCCCTTGGCGGGAGGCAGGGAGACCCAGTACTTC
CASSPLAGGRETQYF
>15|TRBJ1-2|TRBV4-2|once|.
TGTGCCAGCAGCTTGGGGCAGGGCGGGGTCTATGGCTACACCTTC
CASSLGQGGVYGYTF
>12|TRBJ1-2|TRBV6-1|.|.
TGTGCCAGCAGTACCACAGGAACGAGCTACACCTTC
CASSTTGTSYTF
>15|TRBJ1-4|TRBV14|.|.
TGTGCCAGCAGCCACCTGGGGGGGCCAAATGAAAAACTGTTTTTT
CASSHLGGPNEKLFF
>13|TRBJ1-2|TRBV14|once|.
TGTGCCAGCAGCCGCTCAGGGGAAGGGGTACCCACCTTC
CASSRSGEGVPTF
>13|TRBJ2-7|TRBV5-1|.|.
TGCGCCAGCAGCGACGGTCCTTCCTACGAGCAGTACTTC
CASSDGPSYEQYF
>14|TRBJ1-1|TRBV6-6|.|.
TGTGCCAGCAGCCCGGATTACAAGAACACTGAAGCTTTCTTT
CASSPDYKNTEAFF
>13|TRBJ2-3|TRBV19|.|.
TGTGCCAGTAGTCCGACTAGCACAGATACGCAGTATTTT
CASSPTSTDTQYF
>16|TRBJ2-7|TRBV14|.|.
TGTGCCAGCAGCCAAGATAACTCGGCGGGGATCTACGAGCAGTACTTC
CASSQDNSAGIYEQYF
>13|TRBJ2-1|TRBV6-6|.|.
TGTGCCAGCAGTTACTCGGACAACAATGAGCAGTTCTTC
CASSYSDNNEQFF
>16|TRBJ2-1|TRBV19|.|TRBD2
TGTGCCAGTACCTCAATTGGGGGACTAGCGATTAGTGAGCAGTTCTTC
CASTSIGGLAISEQFF
>15|TRBJ2-7|TRBV7-2|few|.
TGTGCCAGCAGCTTCTTACAGGGCCCAACCTACGAGCAGTACTTC
CASSFLQGPTYEQYF
>14|TRBJ2-3|TRBV6-9|.|TRBD2
TGTGCCAGCAGTTTGGCTAGCGGGAAAGATACGCAGTATTTT
CASSLASGKDTQYF